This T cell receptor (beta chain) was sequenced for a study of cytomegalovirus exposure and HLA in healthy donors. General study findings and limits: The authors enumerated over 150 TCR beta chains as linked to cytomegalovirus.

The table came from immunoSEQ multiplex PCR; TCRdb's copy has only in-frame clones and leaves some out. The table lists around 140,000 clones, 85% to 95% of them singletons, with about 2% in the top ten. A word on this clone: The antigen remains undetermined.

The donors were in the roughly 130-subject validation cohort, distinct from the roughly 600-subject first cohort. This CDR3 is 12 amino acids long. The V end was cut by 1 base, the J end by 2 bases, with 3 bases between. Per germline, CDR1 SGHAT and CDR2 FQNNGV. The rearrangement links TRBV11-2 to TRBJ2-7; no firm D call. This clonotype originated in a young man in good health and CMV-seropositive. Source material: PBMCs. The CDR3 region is CASSLGAYEQYF. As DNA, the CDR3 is TGTGCCAGCAGCTTAGGCGCCTACGAGCAGTACTTC. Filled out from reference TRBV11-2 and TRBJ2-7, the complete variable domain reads EAGVAQSPRYKIIEKRQSVAFWCNPISGHATLYWYQQILGQGPKLLIQFQNNGVVDDSQLPKDRFSAERLKGVDSTLKIQPAKLEDSAVYLCASSLGAYEQYFGPGTRLTVT.